These 13 T cell receptor beta chains originate from one sample sequenced in a study of T-cell memory formation after mild COVID-19. MiXCR was run by TCRdb on the 5' RACE reads, yielding one entry per CDR3 protein. The repertoire consists of 250,000 to 350,000 distinct CDR3 sequences, with approximately 19% occurring once and the leading ten covering roughly 21%. Sequencing was done on a sample of PBMCs or a T cell subset sorted from them (not recorded which). The source is a man aged 18 to 30 who had mild COVID-19 (a few samples of this study predate the infection). Cell type and time point are not known.

The CDR3 sequence is CASSGTAGDPYEQYF. CDR3 nucleotides: TGTGCCAGCAGCGGGACGGCGGGGGATCCCTACGAGCAGTACTTC. This sequence joins TRBV5-6 and TRBJ2-7, with 7 bases aligning to TRBD2. The length of the CDR3 is 15 residues. Unmatched junction bases numbered 9, after V lost 4 bases and J lost 2 bases. Germline CDR1 reads SGHDT; CDR2 reads YYEEEE.

The rearrangement joins TRBV12-3 or TRBV12-4 to TRBJ1-2, with 9 bases matching TRBD1. Losses at the gene ends were 5 bases for V and 3 bases for J; bases not matched to a gene: 10. The length of the CDR3 is 16 residues. The CDR3 is CASSTGWTGAYYGYTF. The CDR3 DNA reads as TGTGCCAGCAGTACCGGGTGGACAGGGGCCTACTATGGCTACACCTTC.

This clonotype was seen a few times. V is TRBV5-5 and J is TRBJ1-1, with D possibly being TRBD1 (5 bases). Trimming cost V 1 base and J 4 bases, with 14 bases left between them. This CDR3 is built from 15 residues. Germline CDR1 is SGHKS and CDR2 is YYEKEE (reference sequence). This chain's CDR3 is CASSLNPIGGTEAFF. CDR3 coding DNA: TGTGCCAGCAGCTTGAACCCCATTGGGGGCACTGAAGCTTTCTTT.

This clonotype came up a few times. This sequence joins TRBV4-1 and TRBJ2-3; TRBD2 matches at 9 bases. CDR3 length: 15 residues. The V gene's germline CDR1 is MGHRA and CDR2 YSYEKL. The V and J ends lost 5 bases and 1 base, in that order; junction bases with no gene match: 4. The CDR3 nucleotides read TGCGCCAGCAGCAACCAGCGGGGGGGCACAGATACGCAGTATTTT. Protein sequence: CASSNQRGGTDTQYF.

V usage is TRBV9 and J usage is TRBJ2-1, with D uncertain. CDR3 length: 11 residues. The germline CDR1 and CDR2 sequences are SGDLS and YYNGEE. Trimming removed 0 bases at V and 9 bases at J, with 4 bases between. The CDR3 region has the DNA TGTGCCAGCAGCGTAGGCCCTGAGCAGTTCTTC. Protein: CASSVGPEQFF.

The rearrangement uses TRBV5-1 and TRBJ2-5, with D unresolved. The CDR3 has 14 amino acids. Germline V gene lookup returns CDR1 SGHRS and CDR2 YFSETQ. V was pared by 2 bases and J by 2 bases, with 10 bases between. CDR3 DNA sequence: TGCGCCAGCAGCTTCCGGGCCGCTCAAGAGACCCAGTACTTC. Its protein is CASSFRAAQETQYF.

This clonotype was observed a handful of times. V gene TRBV28 combines with J gene TRBJ2-2, with D unclear. V was pared by 1 base and J by 4 bases, with 19 bases between. The CDR3 has 18 amino acids. The germline V gene has CDR1 MDHEN and CDR2 SYDVKM. CDR3 nucleotides: TGTGCCAGCAGTTTATTGGTACTCCTAAAAAATGTCACCGGGGAGCTGTTTTTT. Its translation: CASSLLVLLKNVTGELFF.

The rearrangement links TRBV4-3 to TRBJ2-1; D is unresolved. V lost 1 base and J 8 bases, leaving 15 bases between the germline ends. The CDR3 covers 15 residues. In germline, CDR1 is LGHNA, CDR2 YSLEER. CDR3 region: CASSQAVREEDEQFF. In DNA, the CDR3 is TGCGCCAGCAGCCAAGCGGTTAGGGAAGAGGATGAGCAGTTCTTC.

The genes are TRBV7-7 and TRBJ2-5; possibly TRBD1 for D (6 bases). The CDR3 contains 18 residues. Trimming shortened V by 6 bases and J by 2 bases, and 25 bases separated the two germline ends. Germline loops: CDR1 SSHAT, CDR2 FNYEAQ (reference sequence). CDR3 residues: CASSLVIIGGQKQETQYF. The CDR3 DNA reads as TGTGCCAGCAGTCTTGTTATTATTGGCGGACAGAAACAAGAGACCCAGTACTTC.

The V and J genes are TRBV4-1 and TRBJ1-3; no firm D call. V gave up 1 base and J gave up 0 bases, with 10 bases separating them. From germline, CDR1 is MGHRA and CDR2 YSYEKL. CDR3 length: 16 residues. DNA for the CDR3: TGCGCCAGCAGCCAAGTTGGCTTCATCTCTGGAAACACCATATATTTT. Protein: CASSQVGFISGNTIYF.

This clonotype was found a few times. The chain carries TRBV6-5 and TRBJ2-5; the match to TRBD1 covers 7 bases. Germline V gives CDR1 MNHEY, CDR2 SVGAGI. Germline trimming cut 0 bases from V and 2 bases from J; bases unmatched to any gene: 3. The CDR3 is 15 residues long. CDR3 in DNA: TGTGCCAGCAGTTACTCCCTGGACAGGCAAGAGACCCAGTACTTC. This translates into CASSYSLDRQETQYF.

This clonotype has only a few counts. The rearrangement joins TRBV12-5 to TRBJ2-2; TRBD2 matches 9 bases. V was clipped by 11 bases and J by 4 bases; unmatched bases: 8. The germline V gene has CDR1 LGHNT and CDR2 FRNRAP. CDR3 length: 14 residues. CDR3 in amino acids: CAGGLADTTGELFF. The CDR3 DNA is TGTGCTGGGGGACTAGCAGATACCACCGGGGAGCTGTTTTTT.

Turning to this clonotype: Sequence at one end of the junction differs from germline and may be a read error. V and J are TRBV7-3 and TRBJ2-6, with D perhaps matching TRBD2 (6 bases). CDR1 is SGHTA, CDR2 FQGTGA, per germline. The CDR3 runs to 18 residues. The CDR3 spells CANSPGGPPQAGANVLTF. As DNA, the CDR3 is TGTGCCAACAGCCCCGGGGGTCCACCTCAAGCTGGGGCCAACGTCCTGACTTTC.